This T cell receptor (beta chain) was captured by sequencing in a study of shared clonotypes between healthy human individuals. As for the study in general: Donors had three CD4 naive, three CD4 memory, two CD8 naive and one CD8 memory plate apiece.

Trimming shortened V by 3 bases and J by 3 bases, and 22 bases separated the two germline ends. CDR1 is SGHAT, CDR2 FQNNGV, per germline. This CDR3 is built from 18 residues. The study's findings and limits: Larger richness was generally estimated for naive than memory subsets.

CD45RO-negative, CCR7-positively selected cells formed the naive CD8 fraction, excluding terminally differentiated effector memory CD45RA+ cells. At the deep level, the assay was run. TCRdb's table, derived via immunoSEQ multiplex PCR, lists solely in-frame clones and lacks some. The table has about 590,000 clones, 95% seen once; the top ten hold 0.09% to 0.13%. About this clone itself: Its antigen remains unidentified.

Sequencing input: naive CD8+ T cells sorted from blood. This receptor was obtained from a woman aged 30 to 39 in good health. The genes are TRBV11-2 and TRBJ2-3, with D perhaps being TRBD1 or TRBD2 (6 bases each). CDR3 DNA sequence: TGTGCCAGCAGCTTCTGGGGGGCGCACGGGAGTGTAACAGATACGCAGTATTTT. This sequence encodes CASSFWGAHGSVTDTQYF.